These 9 T cell receptor beta chains were sequenced from one sample in a study of cytomegalovirus exposure and HLA in healthy donors. Amplification used 60 Vbeta primers and 13 Jbeta primers. Profiling relied on immunoSEQ multiplex PCR, and the TCRdb table lists in-frame clones only, not all of them. Here the sample spans about 110,000 clones, 86% being singletons. The sequencing input was PBMCs. These receptors originate from a man aged 35-49 years in good health and CMV-seronegative.

The chain couples TRBV7-2 to TRBJ1-2, with TRBD1 matching 9 bases. The CDR3 is 15 amino acids. J lost 3 bases, V lost 5 bases, and 7 bases had no gene match. Germline lookup yields CDR1 SGHTA and CDR2 FQGNSA. CDR3 coding DNA: TGTGCCAGCAGCCGACGACAGGGGGGGGACTATGGCTACACCTTC. Amino acid sequence: CASSRRQGGDYGYTF.

This rearrangement joins TRBV6-1 to TRBJ1-1; D not certain. V shed 4 bases and J shed 3 bases, with 9 bases lying between them. CDR3 size: 13 residues. Looked up from germline, CDR1 is MNHNS and CDR2 is SASEGT. The CDR3 sequence: CASSVREYTEAFF. In nucleotides, the CDR3 is TGTGCCAGCAGTGTACGAGAGTACACTGAAGCTTTCTTT.

The chain carries TRBV9 and TRBJ1-4; D may be TRBD1 (5 bases). The CDR3 runs 15 residues. Trimming took off 0 bases at V and 7 bases at J, with 13 bases between the two ends. CDR1 and CDR2 (germline): SGDLS, YYNGEE. CDR3 loop: CASSVGGETAEKLFF. CDR3 nucleotides: TGTGCCAGCAGCGTAGGGGGGGAGACAGCTGAAAAACTGTTTTTT.

The chain employs TRBV6-1 and TRBJ2-7; no definite D call. The V end was cut by 2 bases, the J end by 4 bases, with 15 bases between. The CDR3 length is 15 residues. In germline, CDR1 is MNHNS, CDR2 SASEGT. In DNA, the CDR3 is TGTGCCAGCAGTGAAACTCCAGGCCGGCGTTACGAGCAGTACTTC. It yields the protein CASSETPGRRYEQYF.

This chain uses TRBV6-5 with TRBJ1-1, with 7 bases matching TRBD1. The CDR3 runs 15 residues. CDR1 and CDR2 from the germline V gene are MNHEY and SVGAGI. The trim removed 3 bases at V and 2 bases at J, leaving 6 bases unmatched. The CDR3 here is CASSYWTGDNTEAFF. The CDR3 nucleotides are TGTGCCAGCAGTTATTGGACAGGTGATAACACTGAAGCTTTCTTT.

This chain joins TRBV5-1 and TRBJ2-5, with TRBD1 identical over 9 bases. The CDR3 contains 15 residues. V lost 3 bases to trimming and J lost 5 bases; unmatched junction nucleotides: 8. Germline loops: CDR1 SGHRS, CDR2 YFSETQ. CDR3 in DNA: TGCGCCAGCAGCTCTCCGGGACAGGGTGAGGAGACCCAGTACTTC. Translation: CASSSPGQGEETQYF.

The rearrangement joins TRBV5-4 to TRBJ2-7; possible D gene TRBD2, 6 bases. This CDR3 is 13 amino acids long. Trimming took off 1 base at V and 2 bases at J, with 7 bases between the two ends. Germline V lookup: CDR1 SGHNT, CDR2 YYREEE (reference sequence). Here the CDR3 reads CASSLTGAYEQYF. The DNA for the CDR3 is TGTGCCAGCAGCTTGACGGGGGCCTACGAGCAGTACTTC.

This clone was observed a single time. CDR3 amino acids: CASRNTVNTEAFF. The DNA of the CDR3 is TGTGCCAGCAGAAATACGGTGAACACTGAAGCTTTCTTT. This chain joins TRBV6-4 and TRBJ1-1, with D hard to call. Germline V gives CDR1 MRHNA, CDR2 SNTAGT. V was pared by 6 bases and J by 0 bases, with 8 bases between. This CDR3 is built from 13 residues.

J is TRBJ1-1 and V is TRBV7-6; D is possibly TRBD1 (6 bases). V lost 4 bases and J lost 1, with 10 bases in between. Germline V lookup: CDR1 SGHVS, CDR2 FNYEAQ. The CDR3 is made up of 14 amino acids. This chain's CDR3 is CASSSLTGNTEAFF. In nucleotides, the CDR3 is TGTGCCAGCAGCTCCTTGACAGGGAACACTGAAGCTTTCTTT.